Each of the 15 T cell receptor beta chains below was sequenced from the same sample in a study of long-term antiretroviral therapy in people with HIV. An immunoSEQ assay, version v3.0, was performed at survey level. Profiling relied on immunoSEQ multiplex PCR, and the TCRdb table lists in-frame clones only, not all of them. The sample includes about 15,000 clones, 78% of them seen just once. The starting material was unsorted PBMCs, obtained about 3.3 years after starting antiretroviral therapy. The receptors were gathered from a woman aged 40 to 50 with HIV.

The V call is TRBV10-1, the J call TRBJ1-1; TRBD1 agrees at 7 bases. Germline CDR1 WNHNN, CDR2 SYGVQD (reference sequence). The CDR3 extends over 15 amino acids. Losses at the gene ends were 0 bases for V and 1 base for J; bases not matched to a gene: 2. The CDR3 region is CASSESRDRNTEAFF. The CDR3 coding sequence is TGCGCCAGCAGTGAGTCGCGGGACAGGAACACTGAAGCTTTCTTT.

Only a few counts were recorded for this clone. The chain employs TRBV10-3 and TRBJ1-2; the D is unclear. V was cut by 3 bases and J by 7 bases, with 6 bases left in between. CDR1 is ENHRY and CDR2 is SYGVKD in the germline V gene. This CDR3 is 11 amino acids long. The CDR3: CAISEYPGYTF. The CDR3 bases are TGTGCCATCAGTGAATACCCTGGCTACACCTTC.

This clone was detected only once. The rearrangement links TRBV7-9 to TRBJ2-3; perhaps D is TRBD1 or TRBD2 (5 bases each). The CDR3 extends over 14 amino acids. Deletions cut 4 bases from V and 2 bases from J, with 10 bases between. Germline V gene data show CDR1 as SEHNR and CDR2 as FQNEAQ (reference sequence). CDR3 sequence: CASSYRGLTDTQYF. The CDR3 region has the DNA TGTGCCAGCAGCTACCGGGGCCTCACAGATACGCAGTATTTT.

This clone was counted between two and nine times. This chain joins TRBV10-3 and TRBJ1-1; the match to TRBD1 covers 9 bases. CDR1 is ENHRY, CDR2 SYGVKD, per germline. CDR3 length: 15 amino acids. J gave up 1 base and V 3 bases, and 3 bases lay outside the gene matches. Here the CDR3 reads CAISDPGQGNTEAFF. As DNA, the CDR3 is TGTGCCATCAGTGACCCGGGACAGGGGAACACTGAAGCTTTCTTT.

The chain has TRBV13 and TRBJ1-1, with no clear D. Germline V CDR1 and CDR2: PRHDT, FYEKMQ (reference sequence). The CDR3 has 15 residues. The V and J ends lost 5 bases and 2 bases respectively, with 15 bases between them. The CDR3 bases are TGTGCCAGCAGCGTCTACGCCGGGCGAAACACTGAAGCTTTCTTT. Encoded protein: CASSVYAGRNTEAFF.

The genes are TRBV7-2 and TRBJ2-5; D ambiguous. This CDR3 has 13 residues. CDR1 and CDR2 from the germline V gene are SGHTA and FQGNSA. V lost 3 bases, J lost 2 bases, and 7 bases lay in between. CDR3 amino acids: CASSLAVQETQYF. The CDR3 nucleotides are TGTGCCAGCAGCTTGGCAGTTCAAGAGACCCAGTACTTC.

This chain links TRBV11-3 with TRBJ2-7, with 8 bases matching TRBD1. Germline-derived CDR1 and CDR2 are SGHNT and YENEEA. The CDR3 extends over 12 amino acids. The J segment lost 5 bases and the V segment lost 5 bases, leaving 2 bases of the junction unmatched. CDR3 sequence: CASSQDRDEQYF. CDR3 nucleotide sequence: TGTGCCAGCAGCCAGGACAGGGACGAGCAGTACTTC. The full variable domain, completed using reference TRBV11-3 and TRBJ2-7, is EAGVVQSPRYKIIEKKQPVAFWCNPISGHNTLYWYLQNLGQGPELLIRYENEEAVDDSQLPKDRFSAERLKGVDSTLKIQPAELGDSAVYLCASSQDRDEQYFGPGTRLTVT.

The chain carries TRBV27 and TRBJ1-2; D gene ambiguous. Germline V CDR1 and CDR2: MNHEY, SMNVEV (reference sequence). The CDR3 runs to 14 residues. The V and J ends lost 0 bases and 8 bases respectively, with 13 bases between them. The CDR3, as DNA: TGTGCCAGCAGTTTATCTACGGAAGCTAAAGGCTACACCTTC. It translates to CASSLSTEAKGYTF.

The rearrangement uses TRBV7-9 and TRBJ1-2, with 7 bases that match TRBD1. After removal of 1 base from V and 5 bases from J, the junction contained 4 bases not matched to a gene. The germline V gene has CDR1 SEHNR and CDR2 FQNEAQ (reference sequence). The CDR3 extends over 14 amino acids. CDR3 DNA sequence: TGTGCCAGCAGCTTAGTCCCAGGGGGGTATGGCTACACCTTC. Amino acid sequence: CASSLVPGGYGYTF.

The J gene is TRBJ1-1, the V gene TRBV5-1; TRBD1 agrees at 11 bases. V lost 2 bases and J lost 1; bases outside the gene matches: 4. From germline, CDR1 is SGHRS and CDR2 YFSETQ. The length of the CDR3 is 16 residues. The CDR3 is CASSFGQGASNTEAFF. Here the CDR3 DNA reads TGCGCCAGCAGCTTTGGACAGGGGGCGTCGAACACTGAAGCTTTCTTT.

The CDR3: CASSYGTEGTEAFF. The CDR3 DNA follows: TGTGCCAGCAGCTACGGGACAGAAGGGACTGAAGCTTTCTTT. V is TRBV5-5 and J is TRBJ1-1; 7 bases map to TRBD1. The ends lost 3 bases at V and 5 bases at J; junction bases unmatched: 7. This CDR3 is built from 14 residues. Germline V gives CDR1 SGHKS, CDR2 YYEKEE (reference sequence). The variable domain in full, completed from reference TRBV5-5 and TRBJ1-1, reads DAGVTQSPTHLIKTRGQQVTLRCSPISGHKSVSWYQQVLGQGPQFIFQYYEKEERGRGNFPDRFSARQFPNYSSELNVNALLLGDSALYLCASSYGTEGTEAFFGQGTRLTVV.

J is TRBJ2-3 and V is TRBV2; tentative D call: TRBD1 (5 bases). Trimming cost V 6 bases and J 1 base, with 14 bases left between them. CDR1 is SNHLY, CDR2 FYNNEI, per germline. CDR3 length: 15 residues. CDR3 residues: CASRETDRGTDTQYF. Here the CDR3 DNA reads TGTGCCAGCAGGGAGACAGACAGAGGCACAGATACGCAGTATTTT.

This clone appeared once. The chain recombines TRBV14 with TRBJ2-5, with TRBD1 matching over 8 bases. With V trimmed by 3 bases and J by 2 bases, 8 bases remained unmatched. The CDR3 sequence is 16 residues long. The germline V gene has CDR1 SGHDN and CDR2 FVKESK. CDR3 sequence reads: CASSQGRDRTQETQYF. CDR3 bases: TGTGCCAGCAGCCAGGGCCGGGACAGGACTCAAGAGACCCAGTACTTC. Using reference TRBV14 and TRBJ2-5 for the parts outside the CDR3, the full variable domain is EAGVTQFPSHSVIEKGQTVTLRCDPISGHDNLYWYRRVMGKEIKFLLHFVKESKQDESGMPNNRFLAERTGGTYSTLKVQPAELEDSGVYFCASSQGRDRTQETQYFGPGTRLLVL.

The CDR3 region has the DNA TGCGCCAGCAGCCAAGAGGTCTCGTTCACTGAAGCTTTCTTT. It translates to CASSQEVSFTEAFF. The J gene is TRBJ1-1, the V gene TRBV4-3; D is uncertain. V lost 0 bases, J lost 4 bases, and 9 bases lay in between. The CDR3 is 14 amino acids. Germline CDR1 is LGHNA and CDR2 is YSLEER.

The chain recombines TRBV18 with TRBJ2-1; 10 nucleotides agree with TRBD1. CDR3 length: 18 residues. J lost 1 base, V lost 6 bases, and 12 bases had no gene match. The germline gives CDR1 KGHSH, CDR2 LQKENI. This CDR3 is CASSPGQGLSGSYNEQFF. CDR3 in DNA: TGTGCCAGCTCCCCGGGACAGGGGTTGTCTGGGTCCTACAATGAGCAGTTCTTC.